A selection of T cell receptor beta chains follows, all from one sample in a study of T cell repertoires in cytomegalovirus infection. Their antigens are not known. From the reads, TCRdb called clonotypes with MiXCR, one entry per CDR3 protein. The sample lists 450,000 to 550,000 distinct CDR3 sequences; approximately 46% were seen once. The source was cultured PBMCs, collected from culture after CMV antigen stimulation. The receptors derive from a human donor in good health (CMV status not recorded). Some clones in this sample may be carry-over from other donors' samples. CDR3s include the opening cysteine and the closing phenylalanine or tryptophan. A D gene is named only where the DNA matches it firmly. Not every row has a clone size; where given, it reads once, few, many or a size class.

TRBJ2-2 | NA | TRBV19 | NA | TGTGCCAGTAGTAGGCAGATCTTTACCGGGGAGCTGTTTTTT | CASSRQIFTGELFF
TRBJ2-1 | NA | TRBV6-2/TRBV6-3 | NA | TGTGCCAGCAGTTACTCTCGGGAGCAGTTCTTC | CASSYSREQFF
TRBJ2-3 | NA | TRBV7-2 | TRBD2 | TGTGCCAGCAGCTTCGGTCCTGGAGGCGGGGGGGGTACAGATACGCAGTATTTT | CASSFGPGGGGGTDTQYF
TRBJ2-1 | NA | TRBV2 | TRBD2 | TGTGCCAGCAGTAAACTAGGCGGGGGGCCAAACTCCTACAATGAGCAGTTCTTC | CASSKLGGGPNSYNEQFF
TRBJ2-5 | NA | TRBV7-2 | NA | TGTGCCAGCAGCTCCCCCAGGGGGGCTATCCAAGAGACCCAGTACTTC | CASSSPRGAIQETQYF
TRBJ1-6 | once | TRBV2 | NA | TGTGCCAGCAGGGGGGGAGAGGATTCACCCCTCCACTTT | CASRGGEDSPLHF
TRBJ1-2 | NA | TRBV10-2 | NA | TGCGCCAGCAGTGGTCGGTTGGACAGATACGCCTATGGCTACACCTTC | CASSGRLDRYAYGYTF
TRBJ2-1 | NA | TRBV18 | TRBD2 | TGTGCCAGCTCACCTGAATTAGCGGGGTACAATGAGCAGTTCTTC | CASSPELAGYNEQFF
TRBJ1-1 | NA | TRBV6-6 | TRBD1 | TGTGCCAGCAAGGGGGGGCAGGGGGCGACCCAAGCTTTCTTT | CASKGGQGATQAFF
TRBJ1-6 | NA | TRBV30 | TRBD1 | TGTGCCTGGAGGAATGATCCGGGACAGATTTATTCACCCCTCCACTTT | CAWRNDPGQIYSPLHF
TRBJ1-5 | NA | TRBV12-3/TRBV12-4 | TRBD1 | TGTGCCAGCAGTGCGCGACAGGGTTTAGTTCCCCAGCATTTT | CASSARQGLVPQHF
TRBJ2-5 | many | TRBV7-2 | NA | TGTGCCAGCAGCCAGAATAGCGGCCAAGAGACCCAGTACTTC | CASSQNSGQETQYF
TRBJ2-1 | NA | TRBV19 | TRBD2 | TGTGCCAGTAGTAGGGCGAGTCTAGCGGGGCAAAATGAGCAGTTCTTC | CASSRASLAGQNEQFF
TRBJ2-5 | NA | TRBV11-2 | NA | TGTGCCAGCAGCTTAGTTGCGGGCAGGGAGTACTTC | CASSLVAGREYF
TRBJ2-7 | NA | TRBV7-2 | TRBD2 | TGTGCCAGCAGCTTAAACGGGAGGGGTTACGAGCAGTACTTC | CASSLNGRGYEQYF
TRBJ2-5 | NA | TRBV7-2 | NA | TGTGCCAGCAGCTTAGCGCAGAGATCCTGGGCCCAGTACTTC | CASSLAQRSWAQYF
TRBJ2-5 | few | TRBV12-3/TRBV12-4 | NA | TGTGCCAGCAGTGATGGGGGCTTTGGGACCCAGTACTTC | CASSDGGFGTQYF
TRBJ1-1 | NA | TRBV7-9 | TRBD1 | TGTGCCAGCAGCTTGCGACAGGGCGGTAGGACTGAAGCTTTCTTT | CASSLRQGGRTEAFF
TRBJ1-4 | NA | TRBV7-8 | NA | TGTGCCAGCAGCTCGAGGGGGGGGGTGGAAAAACTGTTTTTT | CASSSRGGVEKLFF
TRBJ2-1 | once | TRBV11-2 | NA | TGTGCCAGCAGCTCCCACGTCGGACGGAACAATGAGCAGTTCTTC | CASSSHVGRNNEQFF
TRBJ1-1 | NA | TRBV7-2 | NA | TGTGCCAGCAGCCCGCAGGGTCCCCCCAACACTGAAGCTTTCTTT | CASSPQGPPNTEAFF
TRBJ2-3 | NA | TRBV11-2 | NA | TGTGCCAGCAGCTTTTCCCCCGGAGCCACAGATACGCAGTATTTT | CASSFSPGATDTQYF
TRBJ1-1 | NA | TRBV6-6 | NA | TGTGCCAGCACTACCGCAATGCACACTGAAGCTTTCTTT | CASTTAMHTEAFF
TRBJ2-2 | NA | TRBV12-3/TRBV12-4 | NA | TGTGCCAGCAGTTTTCAGGGGTTGGTCACCGGGGAGCTGTTTTTT | CASSFQGLVTGELFF